Listed below are T cell receptor beta chains from one sample, sequenced in a study of T cell changes during pregnancy in multiple sclerosis. Measured with immunoSEQ multiplex PCR; TCRdb has only the in-frame clones, and not every one. The sample records more than 40,000 clones, almost 95% being singletons. The starting material was CD4+ T cells from peripheral blood mononuclear cells, obtained in the third trimester of pregnancy. Source of these receptors: a female donor with multiple sclerosis, enrolled in a pregnancy study. Each CDR3 is given with its conserved first and last residue. Each record gives: V gene, J gene, CDR3 protein.

v_call: TRBV19
j_call: TRBJ1-5
cdr3_aa: CASRYREGITQPQHF

v_call: TRBV5-6
j_call: TRBJ2-7
cdr3_aa: CASITNGAGRAHEQYF

v_call: TRBV7-3
j_call: TRBJ2-5
cdr3_aa: CASMRGRSETQYF

v_call: TRBV10-3
j_call: TRBJ2-1
cdr3_aa: CAISEGVGGYNEQFF

v_call: TRBV7-7
j_call: TRBJ2-5
cdr3_aa: CASSLRDPGTGILETQYF

v_call: TRBV6-6
j_call: TRBJ1-1
cdr3_aa: CASSIDLPGTEAFF

v_call: TRBV12-5
j_call: TRBJ1-1
cdr3_aa: CASGLGVNTEAFF

v_call: TRBV19
j_call: TRBJ2-5
cdr3_aa: CATLARGGETQYF

v_call: TRBV21-1
j_call: TRBJ2-7
cdr3_aa: CASSGGMDTLGQYF

v_call: TRBV12-5
j_call: TRBJ1-1
cdr3_aa: CASSYGNTEAFF

v_call: TRBV9
j_call: TRBJ1-1
cdr3_aa: CASSPTWDYTEAFF

v_call: TRBV28
j_call: TRBJ2-5
cdr3_aa: CASSLSPWQGARKETQYF

v_call: TRBV7-9
j_call: TRBJ1-2
cdr3_aa: CASSSGLYTF

v_call: TRBV19
j_call: TRBJ1-2
cdr3_aa: CASSIWGDYGYTF

v_call: TRBV5-1
j_call: TRBJ2-3
cdr3_aa: CASSLGLAGYSTDTQYF

v_call: TRBV12-5
j_call: TRBJ2-5
cdr3_aa: CASASDAGTGIETQYF

v_call: TRBV19
j_call: TRBJ2-7
cdr3_aa: CASSVASSSYEQYF

v_call: TRBV4-1
j_call: TRBJ1-3
cdr3_aa: CASGGNRGGGNTIYF

v_call: TRBV19
j_call: TRBJ2-5
cdr3_aa: CASSPGQHEETQYF

v_call: TRBV7-9
j_call: TRBJ2-3
cdr3_aa: CASSVWGQESTDTQYF

v_call: TRBV9
j_call: TRBJ2-1
cdr3_aa: CASGILAEQFF

v_call: TRBV9
j_call: TRBJ2-1
cdr3_aa: CASSGHSSYNEQFF

v_call: TRBV5-4
j_call: TRBJ2-7
cdr3_aa: CASSGRQGSYEQYF

v_call: TRBV2
j_call: TRBJ2-2
cdr3_aa: CASLEGDRNTGELFF

v_call: TRBV7-6
j_call: TRBJ2-5
cdr3_aa: CASSLDSAGAETQYF

v_call: TRBV6-1
j_call: TRBJ2-5
cdr3_aa: CASSRTGLLQETQYF

v_call: TRBV28
j_call: TRBJ1-1
cdr3_aa: CASKEGAQTPEAFF